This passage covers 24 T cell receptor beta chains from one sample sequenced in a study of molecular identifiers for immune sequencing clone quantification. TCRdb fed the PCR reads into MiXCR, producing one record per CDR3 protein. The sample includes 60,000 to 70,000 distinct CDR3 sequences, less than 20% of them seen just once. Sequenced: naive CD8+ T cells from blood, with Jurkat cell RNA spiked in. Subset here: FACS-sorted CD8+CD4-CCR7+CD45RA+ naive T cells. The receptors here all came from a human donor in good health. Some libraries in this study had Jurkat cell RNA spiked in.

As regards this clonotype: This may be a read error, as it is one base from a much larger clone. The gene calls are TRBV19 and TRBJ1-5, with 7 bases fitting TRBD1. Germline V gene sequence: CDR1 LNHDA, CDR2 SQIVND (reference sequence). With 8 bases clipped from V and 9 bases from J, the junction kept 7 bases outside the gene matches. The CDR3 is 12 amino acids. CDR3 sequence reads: CASEGAGRPQHF. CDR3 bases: TGTGCCAGTGAGGGGGCCGGGCGGCCCCAGCATTTT. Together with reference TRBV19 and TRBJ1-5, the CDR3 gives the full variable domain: DGGITQSPKYLFRKEGQNVTLSCEQNLNHDAMYWYRQDPGQGLRLIYYSQIVNDFQKGDIAEGYSVSREKKESFPLTVTSAQKNPTAFYLCASEGAGRPQHFGDGTRLSIL.

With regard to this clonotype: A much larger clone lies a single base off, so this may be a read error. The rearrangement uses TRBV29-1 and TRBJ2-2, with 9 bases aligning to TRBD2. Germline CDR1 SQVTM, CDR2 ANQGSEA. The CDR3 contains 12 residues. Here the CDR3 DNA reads TGCGGCGTTGCGGGAGGGTCCGGGGAGCTGTTTTTT. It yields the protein CGVAGGSGELFF.

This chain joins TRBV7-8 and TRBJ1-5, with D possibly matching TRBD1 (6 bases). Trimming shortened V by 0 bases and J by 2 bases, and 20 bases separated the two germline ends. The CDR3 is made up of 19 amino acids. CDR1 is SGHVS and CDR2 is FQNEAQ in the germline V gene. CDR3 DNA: TGTGCCAGCAGCTTAGCGCCAGGACAGTGGGGTGGGGGCAATCAGCCCCAGCATTTT. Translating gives CASSLAPGQWGGGNQPQHF.

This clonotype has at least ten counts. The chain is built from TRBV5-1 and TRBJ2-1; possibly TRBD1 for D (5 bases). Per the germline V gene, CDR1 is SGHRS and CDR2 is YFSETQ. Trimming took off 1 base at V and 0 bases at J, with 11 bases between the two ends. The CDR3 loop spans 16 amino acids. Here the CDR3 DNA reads TGCGCCAGCAGCTTGATTAGGGGTGACTCCTACAATGAGCAGTTCTTC. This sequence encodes CASSLIRGDSYNEQFF.

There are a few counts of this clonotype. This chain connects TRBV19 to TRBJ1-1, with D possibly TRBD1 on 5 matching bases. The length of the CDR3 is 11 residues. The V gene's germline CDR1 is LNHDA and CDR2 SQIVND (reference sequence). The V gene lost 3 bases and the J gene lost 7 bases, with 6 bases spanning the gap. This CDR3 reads CASSIGGEAFF. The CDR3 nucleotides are TGTGCCAGTAGTATCGGGGGTGAAGCTTTCTTT.

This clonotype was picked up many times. The CDR3 spells CASWEWDTEAFF. CDR3 DNA sequence: TGTGCCAGCTGGGAGTGGGACACTGAAGCTTTCTTT. This rearrangement joins TRBV6-5 to TRBJ1-1; D call uncertain. The CDR3 spans 12 residues. With 8 bases removed from V and 3 bases from J, the gap between germline ends came to 10 bases. The germline CDR1 and CDR2 sequences are MNHEY and SVGAGI.

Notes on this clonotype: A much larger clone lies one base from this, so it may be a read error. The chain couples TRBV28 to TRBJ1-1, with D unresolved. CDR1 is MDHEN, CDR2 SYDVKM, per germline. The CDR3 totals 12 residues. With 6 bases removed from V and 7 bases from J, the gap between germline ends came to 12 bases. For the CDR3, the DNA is TGTGCCAGCAGCCGCAGCGTTATTGAAGCTTTCTTT. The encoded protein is CASSRSVIEAFF.

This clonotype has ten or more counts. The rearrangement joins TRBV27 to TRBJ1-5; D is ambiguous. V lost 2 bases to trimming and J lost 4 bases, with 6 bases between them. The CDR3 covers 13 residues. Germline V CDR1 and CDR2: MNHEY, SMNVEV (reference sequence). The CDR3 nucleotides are TGTGCCAGCAGTTTAGAGTCGAATCAGCCCCAGCATTTT. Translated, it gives CASSLESNQPQHF.

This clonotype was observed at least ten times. In DNA form, the CDR3 reads TGTGCCAGCAGCTGGGGGGAGAGCCTCTACAATGAGCAGTTCTTC. This codes for CASSWGESLYNEQFF. The chain links TRBV7-9 to TRBJ2-1; D is possibly TRBD2 (6 bases). Trimming removed 4 bases at V and 3 bases at J, with 13 bases between. The germline gives CDR1 SEHNR, CDR2 FQNEAQ (reference sequence). The CDR3 runs to 15 residues. The full variable domain, completed using reference TRBV7-9 and TRBJ2-1, is DTGVSQNPRHKITKRGQNVTFRCDPISEHNRLYWYRQTLGQGPEFLTYFQNEAQLEKSRLLSDRFSAERPKGSFSTLEIQRTEQGDSAMYLCASSWGESLYNEQFFGPGTRLTVL.

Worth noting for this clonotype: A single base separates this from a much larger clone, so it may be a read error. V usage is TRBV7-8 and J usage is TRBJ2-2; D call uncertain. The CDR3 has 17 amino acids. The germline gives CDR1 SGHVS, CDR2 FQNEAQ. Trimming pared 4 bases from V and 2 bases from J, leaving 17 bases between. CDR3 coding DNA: TGTGCCAGCAGCTCCCCCCGGACGGAATCCAACACCGGGGAGCTGTTTTTT. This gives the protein CASSSPRTESNTGELFF.

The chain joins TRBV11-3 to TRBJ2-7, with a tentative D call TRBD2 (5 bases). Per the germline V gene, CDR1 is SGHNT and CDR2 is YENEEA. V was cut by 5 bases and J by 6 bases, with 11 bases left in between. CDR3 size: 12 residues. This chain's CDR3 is CASSHGEGEQYF. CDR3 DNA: TGTGCCAGCAGCCATGGAGAGGGCGAGCAGTACTTC. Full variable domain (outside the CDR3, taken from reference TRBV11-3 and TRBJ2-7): EAGVVQSPRYKIIEKKQPVAFWCNPISGHNTLYWYLQNLGQGPELLIRYENEEAVDDSQLPKDRFSAERLKGVDSTLKIQPAELGDSAVYLCASSHGEGEQYFGPGTRLTVT.

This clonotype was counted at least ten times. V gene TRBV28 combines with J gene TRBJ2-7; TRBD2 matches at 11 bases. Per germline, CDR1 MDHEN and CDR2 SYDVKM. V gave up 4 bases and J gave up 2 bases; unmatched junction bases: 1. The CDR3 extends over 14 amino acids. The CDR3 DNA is TGTGCCAGCAGTTGGACTAGCGGGCCCTACGAGCAGTACTTC. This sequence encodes CASSWTSGPYEQYF.

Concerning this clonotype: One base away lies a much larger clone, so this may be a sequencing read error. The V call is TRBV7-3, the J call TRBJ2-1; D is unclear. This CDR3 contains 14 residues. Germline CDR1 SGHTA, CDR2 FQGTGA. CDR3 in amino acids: CASSLLAGYNEQLF. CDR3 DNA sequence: TGTGCCAGCAGCTTATTGGCCGGATACAATGAGCAGCTCTTC.

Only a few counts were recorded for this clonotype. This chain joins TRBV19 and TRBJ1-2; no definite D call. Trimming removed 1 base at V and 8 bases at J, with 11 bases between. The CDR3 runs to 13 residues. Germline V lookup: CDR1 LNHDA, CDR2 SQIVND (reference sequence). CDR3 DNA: TGTGCCAGTAGTATAGTGGGCGGAAGCGGCTACACCTTC. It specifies CASSIVGGSGYTF.

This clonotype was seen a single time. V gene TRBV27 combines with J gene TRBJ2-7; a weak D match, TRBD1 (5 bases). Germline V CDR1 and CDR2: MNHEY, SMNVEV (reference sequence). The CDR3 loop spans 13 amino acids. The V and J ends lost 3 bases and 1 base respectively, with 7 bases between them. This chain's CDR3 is CASSLTESYEQYF. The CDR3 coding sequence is TGTGCCAGCAGTTTGACAGAATCCTACGAGCAGTACTTC.

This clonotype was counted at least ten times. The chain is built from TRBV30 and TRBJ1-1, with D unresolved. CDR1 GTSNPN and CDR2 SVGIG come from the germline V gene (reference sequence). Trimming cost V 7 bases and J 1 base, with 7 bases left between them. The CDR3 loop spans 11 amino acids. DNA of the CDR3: TGTGCCTTCTCGCAGAACACTGAAGCTTTCTTT. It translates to CAFSQNTEAFF.

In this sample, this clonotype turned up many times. For the CDR3, the DNA is TGTGCCAGCAGTTACGTTTTTGGGACAGATGAAGCTTTCTTT. Protein sequence: CASSYVFGTDEAFF. The rearrangement joins TRBV6-5 to TRBJ1-1, with 7 bases lining up with TRBD1. Germline CDR1 reads MNHEY; CDR2 reads SVGAGI. CDR3 length: 14 residues. V trimming: 2 bases; J trimming: 7 bases; junction bases outside the gene matches: 7.

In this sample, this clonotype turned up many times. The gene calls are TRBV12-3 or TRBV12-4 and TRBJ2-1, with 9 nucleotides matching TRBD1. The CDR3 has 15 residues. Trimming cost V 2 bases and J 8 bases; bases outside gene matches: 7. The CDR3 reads CASSLRDRDWDEQFF. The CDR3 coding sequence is TGTGCCAGCAGTTTAAGGGACAGGGATTGGGATGAGCAGTTCTTC.

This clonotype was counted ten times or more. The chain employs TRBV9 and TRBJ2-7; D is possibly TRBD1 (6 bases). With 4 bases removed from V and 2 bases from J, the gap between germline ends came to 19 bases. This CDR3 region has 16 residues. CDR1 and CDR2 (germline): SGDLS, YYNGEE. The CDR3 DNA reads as TGTGCCAGCAGCCCAGAGGGGGAGTACAGCGCCTACGAGCAGTACTTC. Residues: CASSPEGEYSAYEQYF.

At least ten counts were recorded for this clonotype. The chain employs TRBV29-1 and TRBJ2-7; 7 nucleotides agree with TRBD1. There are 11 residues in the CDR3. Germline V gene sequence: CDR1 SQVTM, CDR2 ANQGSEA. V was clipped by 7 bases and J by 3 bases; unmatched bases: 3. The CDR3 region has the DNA TGCAGCGCCCGACAGGGCTACGAGCAGTACTTC. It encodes CSARQGYEQYF.

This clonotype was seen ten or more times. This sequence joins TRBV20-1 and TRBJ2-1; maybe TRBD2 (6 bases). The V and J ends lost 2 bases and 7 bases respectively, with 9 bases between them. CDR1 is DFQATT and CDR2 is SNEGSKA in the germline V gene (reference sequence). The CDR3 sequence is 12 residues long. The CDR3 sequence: CSARSLANEQFF. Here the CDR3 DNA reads TGCAGTGCTAGAAGCCTAGCGAATGAGCAGTTCTTC.

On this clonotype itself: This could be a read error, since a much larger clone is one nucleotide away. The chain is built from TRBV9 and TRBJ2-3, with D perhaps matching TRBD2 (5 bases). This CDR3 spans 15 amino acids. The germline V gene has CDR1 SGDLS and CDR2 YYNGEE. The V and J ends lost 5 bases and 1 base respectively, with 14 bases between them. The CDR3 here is CASSEVGDGTDTQYF. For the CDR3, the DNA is TGTGCCAGCAGTGAAGTGGGAGACGGCACAGATACGCAGTATTTT.

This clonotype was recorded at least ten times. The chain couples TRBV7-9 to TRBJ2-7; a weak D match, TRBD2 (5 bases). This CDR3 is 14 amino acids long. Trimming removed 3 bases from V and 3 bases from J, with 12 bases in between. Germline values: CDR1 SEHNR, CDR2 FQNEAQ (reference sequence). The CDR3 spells CASSLGSGNYEQYF. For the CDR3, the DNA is TGTGCCAGCAGCTTGGGGTCGGGAAACTACGAGCAGTACTTC.

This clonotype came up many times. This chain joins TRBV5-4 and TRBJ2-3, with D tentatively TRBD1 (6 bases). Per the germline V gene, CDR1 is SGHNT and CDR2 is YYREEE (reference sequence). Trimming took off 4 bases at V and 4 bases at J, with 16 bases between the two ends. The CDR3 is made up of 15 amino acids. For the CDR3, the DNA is TGTGCCAGCAGCGTCGACAGGACCCTCCCAGATACGCAGTATTTT. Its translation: CASSVDRTLPDTQYF.